The T cell receptor (beta chain) under discussion was sequenced for a study of blood T cell repertoires in COVID-19. Study background: Collection of acute and convalescent COVID-19 samples took place in the United States, Italy and Spain. In each case, the material was cDNA or gDNA derived from T cells, B-cell-depleted T cells, or PBMCs.

Profiling relied on immunoSEQ multiplex PCR, and the TCRdb table lists in-frame clones only, not all of them. The sample lists over 85,000 clones, 75% to 90% occurring once. The sample consisted of peripheral blood. This receptor was obtained from a man aged 55 to 70 with acute or convalescent COVID-19.

The CDR3 is CASSSGQGSYNEQFF. The CDR3, as DNA: TGCGCCAGCAGCTCGGGACAGGGGTCCTACAATGAGCAGTTCTTC. The J gene is TRBJ2-1, the V gene TRBV5-1; the match to TRBD1 covers 10 bases. Germline V gene data show CDR1 as SGHRS and CDR2 as YFSETQ. J was trimmed by 1 base and V by 3 bases; bases with no gene match: 1. The CDR3 is 15 amino acids.